The source of this T cell receptor beta chain is a study of CD8 T cells in ankylosing spondylitis. With respect to this clonotype: No antigen is known for it.

The V and J ends lost 0 bases and 5 bases respectively, with 20 bases between them. The CDR3 contains 18 residues. Overall study results and limits: Disease-associated clones were reportedly significantly overrepresented in matched ankylosing spondylitis synovial fluid. Characteristic of ankylosing spondylitis blood, it appeared, was a TCR beta motif comprising fewer than 10 highly homologous variants. Reactive arthritis synovial fluid and blood previously showed some of these motif variants.

In making TCR beta libraries, quantitative 5'-RACE with molecular barcodes was used. TCRdb re-derived calls from the 5' RACE reads in MiXCR, one entry per CDR3 protein. Among some 130,000 distinct CDR3 sequences listed, about a tenth were seen once. This TCR came from a male donor with ankylosing spondylitis or in good health (not recorded which). This chain links TRBV23-1 with TRBJ1-5; D gene unclear. TRBV23-1 is marked as an open reading frame, function uncertain. Sequencing was performed on blood, either unsorted or a sorted T cell fraction (not recorded which). Here the CDR3 DNA reads TGCGCCAGCAGTCAATCAGACTTATCAGGATACGACCATCAGCCCCAGCATTTT. Protein product: CASSQSDLSGYDHQPQHF.